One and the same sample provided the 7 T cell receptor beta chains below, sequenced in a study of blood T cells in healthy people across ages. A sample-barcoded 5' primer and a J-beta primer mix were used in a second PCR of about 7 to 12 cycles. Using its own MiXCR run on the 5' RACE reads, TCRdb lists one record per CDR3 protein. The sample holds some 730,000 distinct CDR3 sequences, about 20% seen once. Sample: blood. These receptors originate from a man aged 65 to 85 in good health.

The CDR3 sequence is CASSPSPAGANTIYF. DNA of the CDR3: TGTGCCAGCAGCCCAAGCCCTGCTGGAGCAAACACCATATATTTT. The chain combines TRBV11-2 with TRBJ1-3; D not resolved. CDR3 length: 15 amino acids. Trimming pared 5 bases from V and 6 bases from J, leaving 17 bases between. CDR1 is SGHAT, CDR2 FQNNGV, per germline.

The CDR3 sequence: CASSRADYGYTF. The CDR3 nucleotides read TGTGCCAGCAGTCGGGCGGACTATGGCTACACCTTC. This chain links TRBV6-5 with TRBJ1-2; D is unresolved. This CDR3 region has 12 residues. With 5 bases removed from V and 3 bases from J, the gap between germline ends came to 7 bases. CDR1 is MNHEY and CDR2 is SVGAGI in the germline V gene.

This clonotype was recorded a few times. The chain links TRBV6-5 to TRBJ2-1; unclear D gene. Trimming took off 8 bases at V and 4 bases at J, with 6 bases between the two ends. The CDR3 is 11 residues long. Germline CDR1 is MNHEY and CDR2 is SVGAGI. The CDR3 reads CASGRYNEQFF. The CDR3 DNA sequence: TGTGCCAGCGGAAGGTACAATGAGCAGTTCTTC.

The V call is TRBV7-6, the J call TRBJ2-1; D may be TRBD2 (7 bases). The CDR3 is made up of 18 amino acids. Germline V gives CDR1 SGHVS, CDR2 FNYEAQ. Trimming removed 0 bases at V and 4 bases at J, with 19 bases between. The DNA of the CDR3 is TGTGCCAGCAGCTTAGCTGGGGGGGCCCCAACAAAATACAATGAGCAGTTCTTC. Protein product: CASSLAGGAPTKYNEQFF.

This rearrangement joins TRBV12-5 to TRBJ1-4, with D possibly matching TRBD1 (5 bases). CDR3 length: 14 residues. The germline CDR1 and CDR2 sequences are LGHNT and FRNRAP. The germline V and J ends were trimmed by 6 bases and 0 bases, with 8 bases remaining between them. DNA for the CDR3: TGTGCTAGTGGGGGACCTTCAACTAATGAAAAACTGTTTTTT. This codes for CASGGPSTNEKLFF.

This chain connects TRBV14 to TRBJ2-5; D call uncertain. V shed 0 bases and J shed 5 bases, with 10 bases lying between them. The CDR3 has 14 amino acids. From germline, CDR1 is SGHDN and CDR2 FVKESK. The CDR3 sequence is CASSQDTARETQYF. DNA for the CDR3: TGTGCCAGCAGCCAAGATACAGCGCGGGAGACCCAGTACTTC.

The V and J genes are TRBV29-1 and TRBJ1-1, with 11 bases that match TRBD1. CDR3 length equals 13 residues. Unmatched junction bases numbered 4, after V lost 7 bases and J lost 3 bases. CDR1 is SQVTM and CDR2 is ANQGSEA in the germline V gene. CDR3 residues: CSAKGQGDTEAFF. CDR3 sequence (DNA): TGCAGCGCAAAGGGACAGGGGGACACTGAAGCTTTCTTT.